These 10 T cell receptor beta chains share one sample of origin, sequenced in a study of cytomegalovirus exposure and HLA in healthy donors. The PCR was carried out with 60 Vbeta primers and 13 Jbeta primers. TCRdb keeps only in-frame clones here, not all; method: immunoSEQ multiplex PCR. The sample records 150,000 to 200,000 clones, roughly 68% being singletons. The specimen sequenced was PBMCs. These TCRs come from a man aged 25-40 years in good health and CMV-seropositive.

The chain links TRBV28 to TRBJ2-1; 7 bases match TRBD2. CDR1 MDHEN and CDR2 SYDVKM come from the germline V gene. The CDR3 length is 15 residues. V gave up 2 bases and J gave up 4 bases; unmatched junction bases: 5. The CDR3 bases are TGTGCCAGCAGTTTAATTTCGGGAGGTTACAATGAGCAGTTCTTC. Protein sequence: CASSLISGGYNEQFF.

This clone was picked up a small number of times. The V call is TRBV4-2, the J call TRBJ2-7; D possibly corresponds to TRBD2 (8 bases). V was cut by 3 bases and J by 0 bases, with 15 bases left in between. Per germline, CDR1 LGHNA and CDR2 YNFKEQ. The CDR3 contains 16 residues. The DNA for the CDR3 is TGTGCCAGCAGCCAGAGAGCGGGGGACAGCTCCTACGAGCAGTACTTC. As protein: CASSQRAGDSSYEQYF.

The chain employs TRBV16 and TRBJ1-1, with D possibly TRBD1 on 5 matching bases. Germline assignment: CDR1 KGHSY and CDR2 FQNENV. The CDR3 has 14 amino acids. V lost 0 bases and J lost 8, with 13 bases in between. The DNA for the CDR3 is TGTGCCAGCAGCCAATCGGCCACAGGCCCCGAAGCTTTCTTT. Translated: CASSQSATGPEAFF.

The rearrangement uses TRBV4-2 and TRBJ2-3; TRBD2 agrees at 8 bases. The CDR3 runs to 16 residues. Trimming cost V 4 bases and J 0 bases; bases outside gene matches: 6. The germline V gene encodes CDR1 LGHNA and CDR2 YNFKEQ. DNA of the CDR3: TGTGCCAGCAGCCGTTATCCTAGCGGGAGCACAGATACGCAGTATTTT. It translates to CASSRYPSGSTDTQYF.

The rearrangement links TRBV5-4 to TRBJ2-3; 12 bases line up with TRBD2. CDR1 is SGHNT and CDR2 is YYREEE in the germline V gene (reference sequence). This CDR3 is 17 amino acids long. The V and J ends lost 2 bases and 6 bases, in that order; junction bases with no gene match: 10. This CDR3 is CASSFGTSGYPSDTQYF. In nucleotides, the CDR3 is TGTGCCAGCAGCTTTGGGACTAGCGGGTACCCTTCGGATACGCAGTATTTT.

V usage is TRBV7-9 and J usage is TRBJ2-7; TRBD2 aligns across 8 bases. The V gene's germline CDR1 is SEHNR and CDR2 FQNEAQ (reference sequence). The CDR3 contains 12 residues. V was clipped by 5 bases and J by 5 bases; unmatched bases: 2. The CDR3 sequence: CASSQTSDEQYF. DNA for the CDR3: TGTGCCAGCAGCCAGACTAGCGACGAGCAGTACTTC.

The chain carries TRBV19 and TRBJ1-2, with unresolved D. The germline V gene has CDR1 LNHDA and CDR2 SQIVND (reference sequence). V was clipped by 3 bases and J by 8 bases, with 22 bases between them. This CDR3 has 16 residues. The DNA of the CDR3 is TGTGCCAGTAGTATCCCTTTTTTGGGGAGTTTAAAGGGCTACACCTTC. Amino acid sequence: CASSIPFLGSLKGYTF.

In this sample, this clone turned up once. The genes are TRBV9 and TRBJ1-6; D possibly corresponds to TRBD1 (5 bases). There are 13 residues in the CDR3. V shed 4 bases and J shed 10 bases, with 12 bases lying between them. The germline CDR1 and CDR2 sequences are SGDLS and YYNGEE. The CDR3 region is CASSQGAGSPLHF. CDR3 DNA sequence: TGTGCCAGCAGCCAAGGGGCGGGGTCACCCCTCCACTTT. The full variable domain, rest sourced from reference TRBV9 and TRBJ1-6, is DSGVTQTPKHLITATGQRVTLRCSPRSGDLSVYWYQQSLDQGLQFLIQYYNGEERAKGNILERFSAQQFPDLHSELNLSSLELGDSALYFCASSQGAGSPLHFGNGTRLTVT.

This clone was detected only a few times. The gene calls are TRBV11-2 and TRBJ2-1; 7 nucleotides line up with TRBD2. The J segment lost 12 bases and the V segment lost 5 bases, leaving 10 bases of the junction unmatched. There are 13 residues in the CDR3. Per germline, CDR1 SGHAT and CDR2 FQNNGV. CDR3 in amino acids: CASSLPGGKGQFF. The CDR3 DNA is TGTGCCAGCAGCCTTCCGGGGGGTAAGGGGCAGTTCTTC.

This clone was picked up a small number of times. The chain has TRBV19 and TRBJ1-4; no clear D. In germline, CDR1 is LNHDA, CDR2 SQIVND (reference sequence). The V gene lost 2 bases and the J gene lost 4 bases, with 8 bases spanning the gap. This CDR3 is 14 amino acids long. CDR3 sequence reads: CASSILVFNEKLFF. DNA of the CDR3: TGTGCCAGTAGTATACTCGTGTTTAATGAAAAACTGTTTTTT.